The 4 T cell receptor beta chains given below trace back to one sample, sequenced in a study of blood T cells in healthy people across ages (dated by TCRdb to between 2014 and 2017). Receptor amplification or capture employed 5' RACE. Sequencing used an Illumina HiSeq 2500. A second about 6 to 11 cycle PCR used a sample-barcoded 5' primer and a J-beta primer mix. The public reads were run again by TCRdb, first through fastp at Q25 and then through MiXCR, and only productive beta chains were kept. Each CDR3 protein gets just one entry, which takes the most common genes and DNA from the rows behind it. This sample lists 650,000 to 1,000,000 distinct CDR3 sequences; approximately 35% were detected once. The biggest ten clones account for 10% to 15% of the sample. The material sequenced was blood. The receptors here all came from a man in his late teens or twenties in good health.

This clonotype has at least ten counts. The V call is TRBV29-1, the J call TRBJ1-2, with D tentatively TRBD1 (5 bases). The CDR3 is 15 amino acids. The V end was cut by 1 base, the J end by 2 bases, with 14 bases between. Germline lookup yields CDR1 SQVTM and CDR2 ANQGSEA. This CDR3 is CSVEGGDLPNYGYTF. In DNA form, the CDR3 reads TGCAGCGTTGAAGGGGGGGACCTCCCGAACTATGGCTACACCTTC.

The gene calls are TRBV18 and TRBJ1-2; weak D call: TRBD1 (5 bases). V lost 0 bases and J 8 bases, leaving 16 bases between the germline ends. The length of the CDR3 is 15 residues. Per germline, CDR1 KGHSH and CDR2 LQKENI. CDR3 protein: CASSPPLGEGDGYTF. Written as DNA, the CDR3 is TGTGCCAGCTCACCACCCTTGGGAGAAGGGGACGGCTACACCTTC.

About this clonotype itself: A clone one base away is much larger, so this may be a read error. The rearrangement joins TRBV20-1 to TRBJ2-1, with D possibly matching TRBD2 (6 bases). The CDR3 runs 13 residues. Germline V gene lookup returns CDR1 DFQATT and CDR2 SNEGSKA (reference sequence). Written as DNA, the CDR3 is TGCAGTACTAGAAGGCTAGCGAACAATGAGCAGTTCTTC. This encodes CSTRRLANNEQFF.

This clonotype was seen at least ten times. This chain uses TRBV10-3 with TRBJ1-6, with no clear D. The CDR3 length is 13 residues. Trimming stripped 6 bases from V and 9 bases from J, with 12 bases between. Germline CDR1 reads ENHRY; CDR2 reads SYGVKD. The CDR3 is CAISQEKGSPLHF. DNA of the CDR3: TGTGCCATCAGCCAGGAAAAGGGTTCACCCCTCCACTTT.